Listed below are T cell receptor beta chains from one sample, sequenced in a study of blood T cell repertoires in COVID-19. This table comes from immunoSEQ multiplex PCR, and its TCRdb copy is limited to in-frame clones, with some not included. The sample contains nearly 80,000 clones, 70% to 90% of which appear only once. Sequenced material: peripheral blood. The source of these receptors is a woman older than 75 with active or convalescent COVID-19. Each CDR3 is given without its conserved first and last residue.

V	J	CDR3
TRBV5-1	TRBJ2-7	ASSSRDRSYEQY
TRBV18	TRBJ1-1	ASSLPGQGVEAF
TRBV27	TRBJ2-2	ASGRQGTGELF
TRBV11-2	TRBJ1-2	ASSSTGVNYGYT
TRBV7-9	TRBJ2-3	ASRSGTGGWDTQY
TRBV7-2	TRBJ2-7	ASSLDGLAGVVTYEQY
TRBV24-1	TRBJ2-7	ATSDLGDEQY
TRBV5-1	TRBJ2-7	ASSETGGVYEQY
TRBV5-3	TRBJ2-5	ARSLPGTSQETQY
TRBV7-3	TRBJ2-5	ASSLNSRETQY
TRBV24-1	TRBJ2-2	ATSDPTGQGAGELF
TRBV20-1	TRBJ2-1	SASAGGSISNEQF
TRBV6-6	TRBJ1-2	ASSYSPTGTNYGYT
TRBV2	TRBJ1-2	ASSAITGMVGYT
TRBV27	TRBJ2-7	ASSFHDRPYEQY
TRBV7-2	TRBJ1-6	ASSQLQGWNSPLH
TRBV19	TRBJ2-1	ARSPGAGRTGRGEQF